This TCR beta chain was identified during a study of blood T cell repertoires in COVID-19. Sequenced by immunoSEQ multiplex PCR; TCRdb stores in-frame clones only, minus some. The repertoire holds 150,000 or so clones, with about 84% as singletons. Regarding this clone: Other DNA sequences from this sample encode an identical CDR3 as well.

V was clipped by 3 bases and J by 5 bases, with 10 bases between them. Germline CDR1 is GTSNPN and CDR2 is SVGIG (reference sequence). The CDR3 loop spans 12 amino acids. The genes are TRBV30 and TRBJ1-1; D possibly corresponds to TRBD1 (5 bases). The sample comprised PBMCs or T cells enriched from blood (not recorded which). The origin of this receptor is a man aged 40-49 years who had recovered from COVID-19. The CDR3, as DNA: TGTGCCTGGAGCGCAGGGTTTACTGAAGCTTTCTTT. This sequence encodes CAWSAGFTEAFF.